Listed here are 23 T cell receptor beta chains from one sample, sequenced in a study of T-cell reconstitution after alpha-beta-depleted transplantation in children. Unique molecular identifiers were used to barcode this TCRbeta library. TCRdb redid the calling of the PCR reads with MiXCR, one entry per CDR3 protein. The table records more than 200,000 distinct CDR3 sequences, 20% to 30% of them present only once. The sequenced sample was PBMCs, mostly from graft donor cells, obtained 360 days after TCRalphabeta/CD19-depleted stem cell transplant. Receptor source: a female patient aged 2-15 years who had a stem cell transplant for congenital amegakaryocytic thrombocytopenia, so the T cells may come from the graft donor.

The rearrangement uses TRBV12-3 or TRBV12-4 and TRBJ1-5, with unresolved D. The V gene lost 4 bases and the J gene lost 2 bases, with 18 bases spanning the gap. The CDR3 runs 17 residues. Here the CDR3 DNA reads TGTGCCAGCAGTTCCCTGGACCGTCCGGCTGGCAATCAGCCCCAGCATTTT. This sequence encodes CASSSLDRPAGNQPQHF.

The rearrangement links TRBV20-1 to TRBJ2-7; D is undetermined. V was shortened by 0 bases and J by 3 bases, with 6 bases between the two germline ends. This CDR3 has 12 residues. Germline V lookup: CDR1 DFQATT, CDR2 SNEGSKA (reference sequence). CDR3 DNA sequence: TGCAGTGCTAGAGATCCCGACTACGAGCAGTACTTC. The encoded protein is CSARDPDYEQYF.

The chain carries TRBV20-1 and TRBJ2-3, with TRBD2 matching over 13 bases. Germline values: CDR1 DFQATT, CDR2 SNEGSKA (reference sequence). V dropped 2 bases and J dropped 0; count of bases not matched to a gene: 8. The CDR3 covers 18 residues. The CDR3 loop reads CSARKVRGLAGSTDTQYF. CDR3 bases: TGCAGTGCTAGAAAGGTCCGGGGACTAGCGGGAAGCACAGATACGCAGTATTTT.

The CDR3 DNA reads TGTGCCAGTCGGAGGGAGGGCCAAACTGGCGAGCAGTACTTC. Protein product: CASRREGQTGEQYF. The rearrangement joins TRBV12-3 or TRBV12-4 to TRBJ2-7, with TRBD2 identical over 7 bases. This CDR3 contains 14 residues. V gave up 9 bases and J gave up 6 bases; unmatched junction bases: 14.

Remarks on this clonotype: The germline gene is not matched at one end of the junction; a read error may be the cause. The CDR3 sequence: CASRAGVPQNKNIKYF. The CDR3 nucleotides are TGTGCCAGCAGGGCGGGAGTTCCACAAAACAAAAACATTAAGTACTTC. The V call is TRBV2, the J call TRBJ2-4, with 7 bases fitting TRBD2. The CDR3 has 16 residues. Germline CDR1 SNHLY, CDR2 FYNNEI.

This chain connects TRBV12-3 or TRBV12-4 to TRBJ2-2, with 9 bases fitting TRBD2. J gave up 3 bases and V 2 bases, and 1 base lay outside the gene matches. CDR3 length: 15 amino acids. The CDR3 DNA reads TGTGCCAGCAGTTTATCTAGCGGGGACACCGGGGAGCTGTTTTTT. It yields the protein CASSLSSGDTGELFF.

At least ten counts were recorded for this clonotype. The V call is TRBV11-2, the J call TRBJ2-1; D is uncertain. This CDR3 has 15 amino acids. Germline V lookup: CDR1 SGHAT, CDR2 FQNNGV. The ends were cut back, 3 bases at V and 0 bases at J, with 9 bases in the middle. The CDR3 sequence: CASSFRASSYNEQFF. The CDR3 nucleotides are TGTGCCAGCAGCTTTAGGGCGAGCTCCTACAATGAGCAGTTCTTC. Full variable domain (rest looked up from reference TRBV11-2 and TRBJ2-1): EAGVAQSPRYKIIEKRQSVAFWCNPISGHATLYWYQQILGQGPKLLIQFQNNGVVDDSQLPKDRFSAERLKGVDSTLKIQPAKLEDSAVYLCASSFRASSYNEQFFGPGTRLTVL.

The gene calls are TRBV11-2 and TRBJ2-7; a possible D gene is TRBD1 (6 bases). Germline-derived CDR1 and CDR2 are SGHAT and FQNNGV. The CDR3 runs 15 residues. The V gene lost 5 bases and the J gene lost 4 bases, with 18 bases spanning the gap. CDR3: CASSPLRGRHYEQYF. The CDR3 nucleotides are TGTGCCAGCAGCCCCCTGAGGGGGAGACATTACGAGCAGTACTTC. Full variable domain (missing parts from reference TRBV11-2 and TRBJ2-7): EAGVAQSPRYKIIEKRQSVAFWCNPISGHATLYWYQQILGQGPKLLIQFQNNGVVDDSQLPKDRFSAERLKGVDSTLKIQPAKLEDSAVYLCASSPLRGRHYEQYFGPGTRLTVT.

This chain links TRBV7-9 with TRBJ2-3; D is ambiguous. Trimming shortened V by 1 base and J by 1 base, and 9 bases separated the two germline ends. The CDR3 covers 15 residues. In germline, CDR1 is SEHNR, CDR2 FQNEAQ (reference sequence). CDR3 nucleotides: TGTGCCAGCAGCTTAGTCGTCCACGGCACAGATACGCAGTATTTT. As protein: CASSLVVHGTDTQYF.

The chain carries TRBV3-1 and TRBJ2-5; 8 nucleotides agree with TRBD2. The ends lost 2 bases at V and 5 bases at J; junction bases unmatched: 4. CDR3 size: 14 residues. The germline V gene encodes CDR1 LGHDT and CDR2 YNNKEL (reference sequence). CDR3 in DNA: TGTGCCAGCAGCCAAACCACGGGGGGGGAGACCCAGTACTTC. Translation: CASSQTTGGETQYF.

The chain recombines TRBV20-1 with TRBJ1-1; D gene uncertain. V was pared by 6 bases and J by 0 bases, with 11 bases between. Looked up from germline, CDR1 is DFQATT and CDR2 is SNEGSKA (reference sequence). CDR3 length: 13 residues. The CDR3 protein is CSAKSRLNTEAFF. The DNA of the CDR3 is TGCAGTGCCAAGAGTAGACTGAACACTGAAGCTTTCTTT.

This clonotype was found a few times. The germline gene is not matched at one end of the junction; a read error may be the cause. The CDR3 sequence is CATSLAGADTGELFF. CDR3 nucleotides: TGTGCCACCAGTTTGGCGGGGGCTGACACCGGGGAGCTGTTTTTT. V and J are TRBV12-3 or TRBV12-4 and TRBJ2-2; possible D gene TRBD2, 7 bases. CDR3 length: 15 amino acids.

This clonotype was detected a few times. V gene TRBV7-9 combines with J gene TRBJ2-3, with TRBD1 as a possible D gene (6 bases). The CDR3 is 16 amino acids. Trimming took 2 bases from V and 6 from J, leaving 18 bases between them. Germline CDR1 SEHNR, CDR2 FQNEAQ (reference sequence). The CDR3 bases are TGTGCCAGCAGCTTACTCGGGACAAGTCCCTTCGATACGCAGTATTTT. Translating gives CASSLLGTSPFDTQYF.

The V gene is TRBV6-2 or TRBV6-3, the J gene TRBJ2-2; D is perhaps TRBD1 (5 bases). The CDR3 runs to 16 residues. Trimming removed 6 bases from V and 1 base from J, with 15 bases in between. Germline loops: CDR1 MNHEY, CDR2 SVGEGT. As DNA, the CDR3 is TGTGCCAGCAGACGCAAGAAAGGACAGAACACCGGGGAGCTGTTTTTT. It yields the protein CASRRKKGQNTGELFF.

This clonotype has a handful of counts. The chain has TRBV12-3 or TRBV12-4 and TRBJ2-2; tentatively, D is TRBD2 (5 bases). This CDR3 is built from 16 residues. V was cut by 7 bases and J by 4 bases, with 19 bases left in between. CDR3 region: CASTLDGETGTGELFF. The CDR3 nucleotides are TGTGCCAGCACTCTCGACGGGGAAACGGGCACCGGGGAGCTGTTTTTT.

This chain uses TRBV20-1 with TRBJ1-4, with 7 bases lining up with TRBD1. The V gene end was trimmed by 3 bases and the J gene end by 6 bases; junction bases not matched to a gene: 7. Germline V gene sequence: CDR1 DFQATT, CDR2 SNEGSKA (reference sequence). This CDR3 has 14 residues. CDR3 in DNA: TGCAGTGCTAGTGTAGGGGGCCGAGATGAAAAACTGTTTTTT. Encoded protein: CSASVGGRDEKLFF.

This chain connects TRBV20-1 to TRBJ2-1; possible D gene TRBD2, 5 bases. The V gene's germline CDR1 is DFQATT and CDR2 SNEGSKA (reference sequence). Trimming stripped 6 bases from V and 5 bases from J, with 23 bases between. The CDR3 is made up of 16 amino acids. CDR3: CSARKRGREKDNEQFF. CDR3 nucleotide sequence: TGCAGTGCCCGCAAACGAGGGAGAGAGAAAGACAATGAGCAGTTCTTC.

This clonotype was seen only once. The chain joins TRBV19 to TRBJ1-6, with no clear D. V was clipped by 3 bases and J by 9 bases, with 9 bases between them. Germline lookup yields CDR1 LNHDA and CDR2 SQIVND (reference sequence). CDR3 length equals 13 residues. The CDR3 DNA reads TGTGCCAGTAGTATCACGAGGATTTCACCCCTCCACTTT. It encodes CASSITRISPLHF.

The chain recombines TRBV3-1 with TRBJ2-2; 14 positions match TRBD2. Germline loops: CDR1 LGHDT, CDR2 YNNKEL (reference sequence). The trim removed 4 bases at V and 2 bases at J, leaving 6 bases unmatched. This CDR3 comprises 18 residues. The CDR3 sequence: CASSPTSGGVTNTGELFF. In nucleotides, the CDR3 is TGTGCCAGCAGCCCGACTAGCGGGGGGGTGACCAACACCGGGGAGCTGTTTTTT.

This chain uses TRBV18 with TRBJ2-5, with D unresolved. The CDR3 is 13 residues long. Deletions cut 2 bases from V and 5 bases from J, with 9 bases between. CDR1 is KGHSH and CDR2 is LQKENI in the germline V gene. As DNA, the CDR3 is TGTGCCAGCTCACCAAGTGTCGGGGAGACCCAGTACTTC. It codes for CASSPSVGETQYF. Looking up the rest from reference TRBV18 and TRBJ2-5 gives the full variable domain: NAGVMQNPRHLVRRRGQEARLRCSPMKGHSHVYWYRQLPEEGLKFMVYLQKENIIDESGMPKERFSAEFPKEGPSILRIQQVVRGDSAAYFCASSPSVGETQYFGPGTRLLVL.

This clonotype was found a few times. V and J are TRBV5-1 and TRBJ1-2, with 9 bases identical to TRBD1. The V segment lost 7 bases and the J segment 1 base; nucleotides outside the gene matches: 8. This CDR3 region has 15 residues. Germline V gene lookup returns CDR1 SGHRS and CDR2 YFSETQ. This CDR3 reads CASREGQGRNYGYTF. CDR3 DNA sequence: TGCGCCAGCCGCGAGGGACAGGGCCGTAACTATGGCTACACCTTC.

V usage is TRBV20-1 and J usage is TRBJ1-5, with unresolved D. Per the germline V gene, CDR1 is DFQATT and CDR2 is SNEGSKA (reference sequence). Deletions cut 1 base from V and 2 bases from J, with 12 bases between. The CDR3 runs 15 residues. Here the CDR3 DNA reads TGCAGTGCTAGAGTACCGGTATGTGGCAATCAGCCCCAGCATTTT. It specifies CSARVPVCGNQPQHF.

This clonotype was seen only a few times. The chain is built from TRBV19 and TRBJ1-5; D is ambiguous. The CDR3 covers 15 residues. Trimming stripped 1 base from V and 3 bases from J, with 10 bases between. Looked up from germline, CDR1 is LNHDA and CDR2 is SQIVND (reference sequence). DNA for the CDR3: TGTGCCAGTAGTATAGGGGTGGCACTCAATCAGCCCCAGCATTTT. Translating gives CASSIGVALNQPQHF. The variable domain in full, completed from reference TRBV19 and TRBJ1-5, reads DGGITQSPKYLFRKEGQNVTLSCEQNLNHDAMYWYRQDPGQGLRLIYYSQIVNDFQKGDIAEGYSVSREKKESFPLTVTSAQKNPTAFYLCASSIGVALNQPQHFGDGTRLSIL.